This TCR beta chain emerged from a study of human T cells and chemical hapten exposure. Looking at the study overall: Donors were sensitized with 2% DPC on the upper inner arm.

Time point in this sample: patch test 3, about 24 weeks after DPC sensitization. Treatment denoted: therapeutic diphenylcyclopropenone sensitization with weekly scalp DPC. Total RNA was extracted from unfractionated whole blood. The table lists this clonotype with many counts. Antigen: not known. TCRdb reanalysed the RACE reads using MiXCR and keeps one entry per CDR3 protein. The sample lists under 50,000 distinct CDR3 sequences, 9% to 9.5% occurring once. Notes on the study in general: Large CDR3 similarity clusters arose significantly more often from expanded TCRs than from controls.

This clonotype was obtained from a man aged 50 to 59 with alopecia areata. Some clones in this sample may be carry-over from other donors' samples. The source was whole blood, collected in connection with sensitization to the hapten diphenylcyclopropenone (DPC).

The CDR3 coding sequence is TGCGCCAGCACGACTAGCGGGCTCACAGATACGCAGTATTTT. Translating gives CASTTSGLTDTQYF. The gene calls are TRBV10-2 and TRBJ2-3; 10 nucleotides line up with TRBD2. CDR3 length equals 14 residues. Losses at the gene ends were 7 bases for V and 2 bases for J; bases not matched to a gene: 3. Per germline, CDR1 WSHSY and CDR2 SAAADI.